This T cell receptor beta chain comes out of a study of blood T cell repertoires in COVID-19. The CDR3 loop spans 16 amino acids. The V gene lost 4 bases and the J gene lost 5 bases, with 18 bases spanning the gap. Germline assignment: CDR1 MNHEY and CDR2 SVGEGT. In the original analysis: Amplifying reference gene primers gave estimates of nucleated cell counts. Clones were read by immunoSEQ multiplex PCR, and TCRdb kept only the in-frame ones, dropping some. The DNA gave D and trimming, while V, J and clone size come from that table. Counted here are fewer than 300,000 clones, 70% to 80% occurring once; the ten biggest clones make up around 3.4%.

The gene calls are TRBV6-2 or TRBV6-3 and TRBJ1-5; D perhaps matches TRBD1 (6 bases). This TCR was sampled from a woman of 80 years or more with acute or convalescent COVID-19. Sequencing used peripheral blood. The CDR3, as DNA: TGTGCCAGCAGTTTACAAAGACAGGCAGGGGATCAGCCCCAGCATTTT. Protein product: CASSLQRQAGDQPQHF.